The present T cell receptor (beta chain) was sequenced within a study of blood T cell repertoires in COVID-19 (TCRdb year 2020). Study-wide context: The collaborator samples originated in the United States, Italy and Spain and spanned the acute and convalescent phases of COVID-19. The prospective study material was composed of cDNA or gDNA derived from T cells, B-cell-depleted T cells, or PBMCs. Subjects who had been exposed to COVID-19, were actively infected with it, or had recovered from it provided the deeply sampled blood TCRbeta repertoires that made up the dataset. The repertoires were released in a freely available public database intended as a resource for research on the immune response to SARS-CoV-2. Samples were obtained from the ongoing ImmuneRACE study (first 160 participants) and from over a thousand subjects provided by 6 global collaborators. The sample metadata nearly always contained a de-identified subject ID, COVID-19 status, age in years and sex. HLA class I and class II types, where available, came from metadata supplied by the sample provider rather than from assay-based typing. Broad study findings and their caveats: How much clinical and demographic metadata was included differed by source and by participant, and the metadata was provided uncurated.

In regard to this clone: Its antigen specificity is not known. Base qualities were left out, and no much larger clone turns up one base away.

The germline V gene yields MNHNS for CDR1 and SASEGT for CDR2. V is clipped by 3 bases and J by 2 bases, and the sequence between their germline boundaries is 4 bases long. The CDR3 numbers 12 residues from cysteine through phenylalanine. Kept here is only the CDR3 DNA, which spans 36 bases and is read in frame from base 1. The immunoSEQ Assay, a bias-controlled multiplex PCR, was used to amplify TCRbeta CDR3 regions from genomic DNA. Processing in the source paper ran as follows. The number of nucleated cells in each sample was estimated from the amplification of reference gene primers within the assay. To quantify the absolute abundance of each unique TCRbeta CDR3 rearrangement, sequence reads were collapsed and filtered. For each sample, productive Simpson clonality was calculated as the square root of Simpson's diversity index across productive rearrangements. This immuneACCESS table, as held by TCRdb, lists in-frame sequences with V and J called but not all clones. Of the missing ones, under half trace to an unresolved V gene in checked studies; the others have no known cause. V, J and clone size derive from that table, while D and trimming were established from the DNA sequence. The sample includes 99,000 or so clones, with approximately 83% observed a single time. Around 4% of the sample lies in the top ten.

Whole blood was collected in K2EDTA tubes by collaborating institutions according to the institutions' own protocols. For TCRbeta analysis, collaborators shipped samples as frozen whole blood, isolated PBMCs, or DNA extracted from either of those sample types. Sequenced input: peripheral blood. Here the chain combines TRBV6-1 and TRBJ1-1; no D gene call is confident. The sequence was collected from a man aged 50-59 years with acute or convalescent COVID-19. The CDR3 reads CASSDINTEAFF. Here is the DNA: TGTGCCAGCAGTGATATTAACACTGAAGCTTTCTTT.